The present TCR beta chain was sequenced within a study of blood T cell repertoires in COVID-19. Looking at the study overall: Samples taken during acute and convalescent COVID-19 were collected in the United States, Italy and Spain.

TCRdb keeps only in-frame clones here, not all; method: immunoSEQ multiplex PCR. The sample records under 85,000 clones, approximately 84% being singletons. Germline-derived CDR1 and CDR2 are MDHEN and SYDVKM. The length of the CDR3 is 17 residues. V was pared by 1 base and J by 0 bases, with 4 bases of the junction left unmatched. Sequences were obtained from peripheral blood. This chain connects TRBV28 to TRBJ2-5, with TRBD2 matching 11 bases. The source is a man over 45 with COVID-19, enrolled during active disease. CDR3 amino acids: CASSLFATSGDQETQYF. In DNA, the CDR3 is TGTGCCAGCAGTTTATTTGCGACTAGCGGGGACCAAGAGACCCAGTACTTC.